Below, 2 T cell receptor beta chains from the same sample are listed, as sequenced in a study of shared clonotypes between healthy human individuals. CD45RO-negative, CCR7-selected cells formed the naive CD8 fraction, which excluded terminally differentiated effector memory CD45RA+ cells. Assay used: immunoSEQ multiplex PCR; TCRdb lists only in-frame clones, some missing. Seen here are about 680,000 clones, just over 90% observed once, and the top ten hold about 24%. Sequences were obtained from naive CD8+ T cells sorted from blood. Source of these receptors: a man aged 30 to 39 in good health.

CDR3 nucleotide sequence: TGTGCCAGCAGTTACTCGTTCAGTAATAGCAATCAGCCCCAGCATTTT. Protein sequence: CASSYSFSNSNQPQHF. The gene calls are TRBV6-6 and TRBJ1-5, with unresolved D. The length of the CDR3 is 16 residues. Per the germline V gene, CDR1 is MNHNY and CDR2 is SVGAGI (reference sequence). Trimming stripped 0 bases from V and 0 bases from J, with 9 bases between.

This rearrangement joins TRBV27 to TRBJ1-4; 10 bases fit TRBD1. The CDR3 loop spans 14 amino acids. V shed 7 bases and J 8 bases; nucleotides not matched to a gene: 7. CDR1 is MNHEY and CDR2 is SMNVEV in the germline V gene (reference sequence). In nucleotides, the CDR3 is TGTGCCAGCAAACTGGGACAGGGGTGGGAAAAACTGTTTTTT. It specifies CASKLGQGWEKLFF.